This TCR beta chain stems from a study of chemoradiotherapy in HPV16-positive cancers. The overall study: A couple of HPV16-positive patients' cells yielded candidate HPV-specific clones and common motifs.

The germline V gene encodes CDR1 MNHNS and CDR2 SASEGT. This CDR3 has 15 residues. Trimming stripped 0 bases from V and 3 bases from J, with 11 bases between. Whole-study findings and limits: In HPV16-positive patients, HPV-responsive T-cell expansion tracked better recurrence-free survival. Candidate HPV-specific clones and E7-related TCR motifs grew in tumor during treatment.

Data came from immunoSEQ multiplex PCR; TCRdb stores just in-frame clones and leaves some out. There are about 68,000 clones in the sample; almost 90% occur only once, and under 4.5% lies in the top ten. Details on this clone: Its antigen is still unknown.

The specimen was blood, collected from a patient who underwent chemoradiotherapy. J is TRBJ1-2 and V is TRBV6-1; maybe TRBD1 (5 bases). This sequence originates from a human donor with HPV-associated anogenital cancer. This CDR3 is CASSEAQGRDYGYTF. CDR3 nucleotide sequence: TGTGCCAGCAGTGAAGCGCAGGGCAGGGACTATGGCTACACCTTC.